These 18 T cell receptor beta chains share one sample of origin, sequenced in a study of T cell changes during pregnancy in multiple sclerosis. Sequencing was performed with immunoSEQ multiplex PCR; in TCRdb, only in-frame clones are kept and a portion is missing. The sample carries around 34,000 clones, 85% to 90% recorded once. Sequences were derived from CD8+ T cells from peripheral blood mononuclear cells, sampled after pregnancy. The origin of the receptors is a female donor with multiple sclerosis, enrolled in a pregnancy study.

V and J are TRBV7-2 and TRBJ2-1; D is unclear. The CDR3 consists of 12 residues. The germline V gene has CDR1 SGHTA and CDR2 FQGNSA. Between the trimmed V and J ends, which lost 0 bases and 8 bases, there was a span of 5 bases. This CDR3 reads CASSLAFDEQFF. The CDR3 nucleotides are TGTGCCAGCAGCTTAGCTTTCGATGAGCAGTTCTTC. Using reference TRBV7-2 and TRBJ2-1 for the parts outside the CDR3, the full variable domain is GAGVSQSPSNKVTEKGKDVELRCDPISGHTALYWYRQSLGQGLEFLIYFQGNSAPDKSGLPSDRFSAERTGGSVSTLTIQRTQQEDSAVYLCASSLAFDEQFFGPGTRLTVL.

This chain joins TRBV21-1 and TRBJ1-4; the table names TRBD1, a call not compared with the DNA. TRBV21-1 is a listed pseudogene. The CDR3 is made up of 20 amino acids. The CDR3 region has the DNA TGTGCCAGCAGCTTTCGACAGGGGGCTTTTGTACGTTTTATTCGGGAAAAACTGTTTTTT. Translation: CASSFRQGAFVRFIREKLFF.

The gene calls are TRBV6-5 and TRBJ2-4; D gene uncertain. Trimming stripped 5 bases from V and 8 bases from J, with 13 bases between. CDR3 length: 13 amino acids. From germline, CDR1 is MNHEY and CDR2 SVGAGI. The CDR3 DNA sequence: TGTGCCAGCAGTAGGAGTAGTTTCGACATTCAGTACTTC. It specifies CASSRSSFDIQYF.

The J gene is TRBJ2-2, the V gene TRBV5-5; D is possibly TRBD2 (6 bases). Trimming removed 6 bases at V and 0 bases at J, with 15 bases between. This CDR3 has 16 residues. CDR1 SGHKS and CDR2 YYEKEE come from the germline V gene (reference sequence). CDR3 in DNA: TGTGCCAGCACCCACTGGAGGGTCACGAACACCGGGGAGCTGTTTTTT. Its translation is CASTHWRVTNTGELFF.

V gene TRBV7-9 combines with J gene TRBJ1-2; no clear D. Trimming cost V 2 bases and J 4 bases, with 8 bases left between them. Germline V gene sequence: CDR1 SEHNR, CDR2 FQNEAQ (reference sequence). The CDR3 spans 13 residues. The DNA of the CDR3 is TGTGCCAGCAGCTTACCGGACTTCTATGGCTACACCTTC. This gives the protein CASSLPDFYGYTF.

Points on this clone: An end of the junction does not agree with germline; a read error may underlie this. This chain uses TRBV2 with TRBJ1-2, with D possibly matching TRBD1 (5 bases). Germline V gene lookup returns CDR1 SNHLY and CDR2 FYNNEI. This CDR3 region has 11 residues. The CDR3 bases are TGTGCCAGTCAGGGTAACAATGGCTACACCTTC. Amino acid sequence: CASQGNNGYTF.

This chain connects TRBV5-1 to TRBJ1-2, with 7 bases aligning to TRBD1. V lost 4 bases to trimming and J lost 4 bases; unmatched junction nucleotides: 13. Germline CDR1 reads SGHRS; CDR2 reads YFSETQ. This CDR3 region has 16 residues. In DNA, the CDR3 is TGCGCCAGCAGCGCGCTCGGGACAGCGGAGGGCTATGGCTACACCTTC. Translated, it gives CASSALGTAEGYGYTF. The full variable domain, with the rest looked up from reference TRBV5-1 and TRBJ1-2, is KAGVTQTPRYLIKTRGQQVTLSCSPISGHRSVSWYQQTPGQGLQFLFEYFSETQRNKGNFPGRFSGRQFSNSRSEMNVSTLELGDSALYLCASSALGTAEGYGYTFGSGTRLTVV.

The V call is TRBV30, the J call TRBJ2-6; D possibly corresponds to TRBD1 (6 bases). The CDR3 covers 15 residues. Germline values: CDR1 GTSNPN, CDR2 SVGIG (reference sequence). V was trimmed by 1 base and J by 0 bases, leaving 7 bases between them. The CDR3 sequence: CAWSEGDSGANVLTF. The CDR3 nucleotides read TGTGCCTGGAGTGAGGGGGACTCTGGGGCCAACGTCCTGACTTTC.

V usage is TRBV7-8 and J usage is TRBJ1-5, with D perhaps matching TRBD1 (6 bases). The V and J ends lost 4 bases and 7 bases respectively, with 14 bases between them. Germline V CDR1 and CDR2: SGHVS, FQNEAQ. CDR3 length: 14 residues. DNA of the CDR3: TGTGCCAGCAGCTCCTGGGACATCGAACAGCCCCAGCATTTT. Residues: CASSSWDIEQPQHF.

The gene calls are TRBV11-2 and TRBJ1-1; D may be TRBD1 (6 bases). With 5 bases removed from V and 0 bases from J, the gap between germline ends came to 13 bases. CDR1 is SGHAT, CDR2 FQNNGV, per germline. This CDR3 has 15 amino acids. Here the CDR3 reads CASSLWTEMNTEAFF. CDR3 bases: TGTGCCAGCAGCCTATGGACAGAGATGAACACTGAAGCTTTCTTT.

The chain is built from TRBV19 and TRBJ1-2; D is ambiguous. CDR1 LNHDA and CDR2 SQIVND come from the germline V gene (reference sequence). The CDR3 is made up of 14 amino acids. Trimming took off 8 bases at V and 0 bases at J, with 13 bases between the two ends. The CDR3 DNA reads as TGTGCCAGTCATCTAACTTCGGCTAACTATGGCTACACCTTC. As protein: CASHLTSANYGYTF.

This clone occurred once. This chain links TRBV5-4 with TRBJ2-7; TRBD2 agrees at 10 bases. The CDR3 has 14 amino acids. V trimming: 4 bases; J trimming: 2 bases; junction bases outside the gene matches: 3. Germline CDR1 and CDR2: SGHNT and YYREEE (reference sequence). The CDR3 nucleotides read TGTGCCAGCAGCCAAAGCGGGGGGGCCTACGAGCAGTACTTC. Translation gives CASSQSGGAYEQYF.

This clone was found a few times. The CDR3 region is CASSPGTGGDQPQHF. CDR3 in DNA: TGTGCCAGCAGCCCGGGGACAGGGGGCGATCAGCCCCAGCATTTT. The rearrangement links TRBV7-9 to TRBJ1-5, with 12 nucleotides matching TRBD1. Germline loops: CDR1 SEHNR, CDR2 FQNEAQ (reference sequence). V gave up 5 bases and J gave up 5 bases; unmatched junction bases: 4. The CDR3 has 15 residues.

This chain links TRBV7-3 with TRBJ2-3; 7 positions agree with TRBD1. The V gene end was trimmed by 2 bases and the J gene end by 0 bases; junction bases not matched to a gene: 8. This CDR3 has 17 residues. Germline assignment: CDR1 SGHTA and CDR2 FQGTGA. CDR3 nucleotides: TGTGCCAGCAGCTTAGAGGGTATAGGGGGCAGCACAGATACGCAGTATTTT. The encoded protein is CASSLEGIGGSTDTQYF. The entire variable domain, with the rest obtained from reference TRBV7-3 and TRBJ2-3, is as follows: GAGVSQTPSNKVTEKGKYVELRCDPISGHTALYWYRQSLGQGPEFLIYFQGTGAADDSGLPNDRFFAVRPEGSVSTLKIQRTERGDSAVYLCASSLEGIGGSTDTQYFGPGTRLTVL.

This chain uses TRBV6-4 with TRBJ2-2; D is ambiguous. The germline V gene encodes CDR1 MRHNA and CDR2 SNTAGT. CDR3 size: 14 residues. The V end was cut by 4 bases, the J end by 0 bases, with 6 bases between. The CDR3 coding sequence is TGTGCCAGCAGTGTCCAGGCGAACACCGGGGAGCTGTTTTTT. It codes for CASSVQANTGELFF.

The chain recombines TRBV4-3 with TRBJ2-3; 9 bases align to TRBD2. This CDR3 is 16 amino acids long. CDR1 is LGHNA, CDR2 YSLEER, per germline. The V and J ends lost 1 base and 5 bases, in that order; junction bases with no gene match: 7. The CDR3 nucleotides read TGCGCCAGCAGCCAAGTTCCAGCGGGGGGTTTAGATACGCAGTATTTT. This sequence encodes CASSQVPAGGLDTQYF.

The V gene is TRBV6-6, the J gene TRBJ1-2, with a possible D match to TRBD1 (6 bases). Germline V CDR1 and CDR2: MNHNY, SVGAGI (reference sequence). V was shortened by 8 bases and J by 2 bases, with 12 bases between the two germline ends. This CDR3 is built from 13 residues. The CDR3 region is CASFRGANYGYTF. DNA for the CDR3: TGTGCCAGCTTTCGGGGGGCAAACTATGGCTACACCTTC.

The chain links TRBV2 to TRBJ2-1, with 14 bases that match TRBD2. Trimming took 6 bases from V and 7 from J; bases not matched to a gene: 8. The CDR3 loop spans 16 amino acids. In germline, CDR1 is SNHLY, CDR2 FYNNEI. CDR3 protein: CASRETSGGAGNEQFF. The CDR3 coding sequence is TGTGCCAGCAGGGAGACTAGCGGGGGGGCGGGTAATGAGCAGTTCTTC.